This TCR beta chain was retrieved from a study of blood T cells in healthy people across ages. Across the study: About one barcoded beta molecule was captured per two T cells (by template switching).

A sample-barcoded 5' primer and a J-beta primer mix were used in a second PCR of roughly 7 to 12 cycles. TCRdb called the 5' RACE reads again in MiXCR, with one record for every CDR3 protein. Of roughly 1.7 million distinct CDR3 sequences in the sample, about 32% were seen once. Germline values: CDR1 ENHRY, CDR2 SYGVKD. V lost 5 bases and J 3 bases, leaving 10 bases between the germline ends. CDR3 length: 14 residues. The source material was blood. This clonotype originated in a woman younger than 45 in good health. The chain combines TRBV10-3 with TRBJ2-2; weak D call: TRBD2 (6 bases). The CDR3 here is CAISTAGDTGELFF. DNA of the CDR3: TGTGCCATCAGTACAGCGGGTGACACCGGGGAGCTGTTTTTT.